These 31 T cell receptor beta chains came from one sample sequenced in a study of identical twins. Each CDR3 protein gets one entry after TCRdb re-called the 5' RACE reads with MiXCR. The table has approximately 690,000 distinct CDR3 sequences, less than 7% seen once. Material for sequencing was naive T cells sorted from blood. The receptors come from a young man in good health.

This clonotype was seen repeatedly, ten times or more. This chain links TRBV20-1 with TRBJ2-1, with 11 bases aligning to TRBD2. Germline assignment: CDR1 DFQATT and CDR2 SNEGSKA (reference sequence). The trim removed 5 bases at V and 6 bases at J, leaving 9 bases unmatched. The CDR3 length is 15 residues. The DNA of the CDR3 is TGCAGTGCTCGGAGTCCGGGACTAGCGGCCAATGAGCAGTTCTTC. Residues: CSARSPGLAANEQFF.

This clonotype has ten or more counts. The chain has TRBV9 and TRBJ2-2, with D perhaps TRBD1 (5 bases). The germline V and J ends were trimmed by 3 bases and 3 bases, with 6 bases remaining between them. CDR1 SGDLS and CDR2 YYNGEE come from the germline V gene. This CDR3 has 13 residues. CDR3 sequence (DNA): TGTGCCAGCAGCGCAGGGTACACCGGGGAGCTGTTTTTT. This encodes CASSAGYTGELFF.

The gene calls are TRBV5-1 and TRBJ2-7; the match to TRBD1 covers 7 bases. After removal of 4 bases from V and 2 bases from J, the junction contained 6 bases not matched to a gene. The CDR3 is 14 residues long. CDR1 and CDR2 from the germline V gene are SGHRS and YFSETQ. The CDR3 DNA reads TGCGCCAGCAGCGCAGGACAGGAGACCTACGAGCAGTACTTC. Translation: CASSAGQETYEQYF. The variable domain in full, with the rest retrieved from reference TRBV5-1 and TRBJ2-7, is KAGVTQTPRYLIKTRGQQVTLSCSPISGHRSVSWYQQTPGQGLQFLFEYFSETQRNKGNFPGRFSGRQFSNSRSEMNVSTLELGDSALYLCASSAGQETYEQYFGPGTRLTVT.

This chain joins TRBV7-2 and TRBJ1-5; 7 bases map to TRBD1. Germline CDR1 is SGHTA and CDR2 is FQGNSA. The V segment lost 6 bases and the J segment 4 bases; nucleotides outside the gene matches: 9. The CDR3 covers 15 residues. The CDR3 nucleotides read TGTGCCAGCAGTAGAGGGACAGAGATTAATCAGCCCCAGCATTTT. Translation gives CASSRGTEINQPQHF.

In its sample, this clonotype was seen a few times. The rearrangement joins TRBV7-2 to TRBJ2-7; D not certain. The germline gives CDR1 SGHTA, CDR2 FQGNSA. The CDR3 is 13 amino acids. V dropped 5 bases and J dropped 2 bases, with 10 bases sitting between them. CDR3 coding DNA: TGTGCCAGCAGCCCTCAGCCAACCTACGAGCAGTACTTC. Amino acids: CASSPQPTYEQYF.

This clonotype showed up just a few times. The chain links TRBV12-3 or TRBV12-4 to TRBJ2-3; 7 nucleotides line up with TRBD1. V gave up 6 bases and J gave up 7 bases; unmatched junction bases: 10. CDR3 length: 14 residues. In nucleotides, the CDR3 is TGTGCCAGCAGACTGTGGCAGGGGGAAAATACGCAGTATTTT. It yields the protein CASRLWQGENTQYF.

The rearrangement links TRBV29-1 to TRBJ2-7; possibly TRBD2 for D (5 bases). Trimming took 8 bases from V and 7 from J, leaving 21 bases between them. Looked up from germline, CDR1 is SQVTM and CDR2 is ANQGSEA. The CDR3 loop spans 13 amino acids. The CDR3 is CSIPGEIPQEQYF. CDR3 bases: TGCAGCATCCCCGGGGAGATTCCGCAAGAGCAGTACTTC.

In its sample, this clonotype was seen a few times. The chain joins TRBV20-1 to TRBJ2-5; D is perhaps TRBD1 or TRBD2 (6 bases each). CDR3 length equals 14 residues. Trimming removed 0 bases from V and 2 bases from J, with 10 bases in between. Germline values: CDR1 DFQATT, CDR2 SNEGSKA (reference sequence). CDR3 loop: CSAREGGPQETQYF. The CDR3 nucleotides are TGCAGTGCTAGAGAGGGGGGCCCTCAAGAGACCCAGTACTTC.

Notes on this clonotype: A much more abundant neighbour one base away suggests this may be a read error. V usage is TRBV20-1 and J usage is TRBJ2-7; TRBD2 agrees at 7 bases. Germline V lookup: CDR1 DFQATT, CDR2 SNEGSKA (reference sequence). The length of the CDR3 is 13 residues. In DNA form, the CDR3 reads TGCAGTGCTAGACCCGCTAGCGGCTACGAGCAGTTCGTC. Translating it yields CSARPASGYEQFV.

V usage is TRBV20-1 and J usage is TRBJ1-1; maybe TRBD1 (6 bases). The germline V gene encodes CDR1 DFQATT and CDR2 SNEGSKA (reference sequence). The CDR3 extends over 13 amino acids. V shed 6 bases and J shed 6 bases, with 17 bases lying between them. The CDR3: CSADAGGAPEAFF. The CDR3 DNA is TGCAGTGCCGACGCCGGGGGGGCGCCTGAAGCTTTCTTT.

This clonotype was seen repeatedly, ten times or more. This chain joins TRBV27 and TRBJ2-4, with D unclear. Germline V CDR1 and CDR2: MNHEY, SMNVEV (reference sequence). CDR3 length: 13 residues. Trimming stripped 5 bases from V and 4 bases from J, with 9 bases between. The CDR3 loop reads CASSATEKNIQYF. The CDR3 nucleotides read TGTGCCAGCAGTGCAACAGAAAAAAACATTCAGTACTTC.

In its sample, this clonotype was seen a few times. The DNA of the CDR3 is TGTGCCAGCAGTTTCGACATCTCCTACAATGAGCAGTTCTTC. Translation gives CASSFDISYNEQFF. This sequence joins TRBV12-3 or TRBV12-4 and TRBJ2-1, with D unclear. V lost 3 bases and J lost 0, with 6 bases in between. This CDR3 has 14 amino acids.

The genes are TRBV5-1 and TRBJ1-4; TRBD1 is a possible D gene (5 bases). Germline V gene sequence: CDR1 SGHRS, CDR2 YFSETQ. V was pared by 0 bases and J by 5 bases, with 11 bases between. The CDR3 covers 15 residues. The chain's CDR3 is CASSLDQQANEKLFF. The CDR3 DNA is TGCGCCAGCAGCTTGGACCAACAGGCCAATGAAAAACTGTTTTTT.

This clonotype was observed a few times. In DNA, the CDR3 is TGTGCCAGCAGCTTAAGTCTTCTTGAGGGTATAGAGACCCAGTACTTC. Its translation is CASSLSLLEGIETQYF. This sequence joins TRBV7-9 and TRBJ2-5; D is perhaps TRBD2 (5 bases). The CDR3 sequence is 16 residues long. The V gene's germline CDR1 is SEHNR and CDR2 FQNEAQ (reference sequence). V lost 2 bases to trimming and J lost 4 bases, with 17 bases between them.

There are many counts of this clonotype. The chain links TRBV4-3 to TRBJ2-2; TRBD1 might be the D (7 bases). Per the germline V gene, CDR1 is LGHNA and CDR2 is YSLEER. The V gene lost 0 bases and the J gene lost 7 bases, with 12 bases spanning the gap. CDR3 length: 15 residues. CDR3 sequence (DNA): TGCGCCAGCAGCCAAGAAGGCAGGGGGGTCGGGGAGCTGTTTTTT. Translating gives CASSQEGRGVGELFF.

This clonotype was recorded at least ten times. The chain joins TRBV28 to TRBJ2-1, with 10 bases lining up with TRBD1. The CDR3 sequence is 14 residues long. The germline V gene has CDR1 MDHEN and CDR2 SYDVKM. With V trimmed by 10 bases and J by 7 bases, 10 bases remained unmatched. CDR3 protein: CATRRDRGGNEQFF. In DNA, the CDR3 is TGTGCCACCAGGCGGGACAGGGGAGGGAATGAGCAGTTCTTC.

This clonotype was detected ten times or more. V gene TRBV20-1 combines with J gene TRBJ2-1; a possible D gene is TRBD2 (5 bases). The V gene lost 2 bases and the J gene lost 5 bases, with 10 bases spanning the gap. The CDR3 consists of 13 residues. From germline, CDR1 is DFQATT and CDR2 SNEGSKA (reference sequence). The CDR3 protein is CSARISGNNEQFF. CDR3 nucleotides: TGCAGTGCTAGAATCTCCGGGAACAATGAGCAGTTCTTC.

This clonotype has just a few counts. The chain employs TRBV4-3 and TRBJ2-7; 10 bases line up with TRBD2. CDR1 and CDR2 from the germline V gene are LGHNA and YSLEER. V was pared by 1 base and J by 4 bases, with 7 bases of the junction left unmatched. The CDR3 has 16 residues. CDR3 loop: CASSQGTSGVPYEQYF. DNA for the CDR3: TGCGCCAGCAGCCAAGGGACTAGCGGAGTCCCGTACGAGCAGTACTTC.

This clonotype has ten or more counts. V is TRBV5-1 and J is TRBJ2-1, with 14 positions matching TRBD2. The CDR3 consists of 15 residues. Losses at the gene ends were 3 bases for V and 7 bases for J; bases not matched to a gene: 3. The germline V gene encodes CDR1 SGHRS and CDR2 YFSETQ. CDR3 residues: CASSSGTSGSNEQFF. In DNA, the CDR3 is TGCGCCAGCAGCTCCGGGACTAGCGGGAGTAATGAGCAGTTCTTC.

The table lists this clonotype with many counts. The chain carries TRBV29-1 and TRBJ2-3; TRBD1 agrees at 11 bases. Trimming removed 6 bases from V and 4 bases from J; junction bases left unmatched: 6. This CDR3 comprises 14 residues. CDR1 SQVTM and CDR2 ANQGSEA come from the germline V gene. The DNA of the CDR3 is TGCAGCGTGGCGGGACAGGGGGAGGCAGATACGCAGTATTTT. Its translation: CSVAGQGEADTQYF.

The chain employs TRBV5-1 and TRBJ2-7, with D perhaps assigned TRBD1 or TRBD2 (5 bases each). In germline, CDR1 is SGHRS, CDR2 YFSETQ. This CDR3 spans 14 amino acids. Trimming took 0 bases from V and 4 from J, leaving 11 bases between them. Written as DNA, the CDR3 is TGCGCCAGCAGCTTGGCGGGGCTCCAATACGAGCAGTACGTC. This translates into CASSLAGLQYEQYV.

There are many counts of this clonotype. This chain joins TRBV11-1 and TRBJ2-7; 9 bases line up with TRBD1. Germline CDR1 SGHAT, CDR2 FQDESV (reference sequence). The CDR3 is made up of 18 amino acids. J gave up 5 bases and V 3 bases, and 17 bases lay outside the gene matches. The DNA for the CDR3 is TGTGCCAGCAGCTTCGGATTGGACAGGGGACTTCGAAGACACGAGCAGTACTTC. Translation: CASSFGLDRGLRRHEQYF.

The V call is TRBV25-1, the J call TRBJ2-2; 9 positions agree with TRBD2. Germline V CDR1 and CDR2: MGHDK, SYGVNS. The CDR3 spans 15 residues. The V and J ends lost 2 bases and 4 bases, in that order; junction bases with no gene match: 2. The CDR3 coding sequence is TGTGCCAGCAGTGAACTAGCGGGATCCACCGGGGAGCTGTTTTTT. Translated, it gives CASSELAGSTGELFF.

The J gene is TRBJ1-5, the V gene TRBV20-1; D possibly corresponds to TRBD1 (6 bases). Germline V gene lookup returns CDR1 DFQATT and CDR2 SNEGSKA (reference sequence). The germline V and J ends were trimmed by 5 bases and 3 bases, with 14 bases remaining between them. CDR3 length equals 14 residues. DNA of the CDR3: TGCAGTGCTGCCCGGACAGCTAACAATCAGCCCCAGCATTTT. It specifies CSAARTANNQPQHF.

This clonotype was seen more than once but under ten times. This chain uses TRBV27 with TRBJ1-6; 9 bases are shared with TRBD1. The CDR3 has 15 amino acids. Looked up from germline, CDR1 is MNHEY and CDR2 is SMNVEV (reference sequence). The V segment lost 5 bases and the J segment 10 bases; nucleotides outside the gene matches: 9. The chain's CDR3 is CASSPGTGTGSPLHF. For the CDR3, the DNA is TGTGCCAGCAGTCCGGGGACAGGGACGGGGTCACCCCTCCACTTT.

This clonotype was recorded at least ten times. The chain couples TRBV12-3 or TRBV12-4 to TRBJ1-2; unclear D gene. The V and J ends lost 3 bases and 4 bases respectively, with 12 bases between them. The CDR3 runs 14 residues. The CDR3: CASSFEGVGYGYTF. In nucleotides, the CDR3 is TGTGCCAGCAGTTTCGAGGGCGTCGGCTATGGCTACACCTTC.

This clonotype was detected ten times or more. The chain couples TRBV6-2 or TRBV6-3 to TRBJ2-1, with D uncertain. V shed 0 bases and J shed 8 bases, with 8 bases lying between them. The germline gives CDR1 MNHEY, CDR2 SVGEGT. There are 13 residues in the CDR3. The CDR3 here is CASSYSQYHEQFF. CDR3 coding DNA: TGTGCCAGCAGTTACTCCCAGTACCATGAGCAGTTCTTC.

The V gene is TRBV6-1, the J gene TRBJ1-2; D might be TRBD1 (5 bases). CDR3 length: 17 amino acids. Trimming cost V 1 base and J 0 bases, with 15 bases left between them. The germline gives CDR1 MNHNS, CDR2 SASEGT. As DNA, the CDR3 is TGTGCCAGCAGTGAAGGGTGGTGGACACCTTCTAACTATGGCTACACCTTC. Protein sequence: CASSEGWWTPSNYGYTF.

CDR3: CASSQNPTFATNEKLFF. DNA of the CDR3: TGTGCCAGCAGCCAAAATCCCACATTCGCAACTAATGAAAAACTGTTTTTT. The V and J genes are TRBV4-2 and TRBJ1-4, with D unclear. The CDR3 covers 17 residues. Trimming took 2 bases from V and 0 from J, leaving 13 bases between them. Germline V gene sequence: CDR1 LGHNA, CDR2 YNFKEQ.

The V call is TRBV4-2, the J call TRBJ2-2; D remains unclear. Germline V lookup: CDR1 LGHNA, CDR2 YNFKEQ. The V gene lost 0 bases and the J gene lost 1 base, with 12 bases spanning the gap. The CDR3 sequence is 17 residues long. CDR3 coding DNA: TGTGCCAGCAGCCAAGATTCTCCACGTGGGAACACCGGGGAGCTGTTTTTT. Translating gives CASSQDSPRGNTGELFF.

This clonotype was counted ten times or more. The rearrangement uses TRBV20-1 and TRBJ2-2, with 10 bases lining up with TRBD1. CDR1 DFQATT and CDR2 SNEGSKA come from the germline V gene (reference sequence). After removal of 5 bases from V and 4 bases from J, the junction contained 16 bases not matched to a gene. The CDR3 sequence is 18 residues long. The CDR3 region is CSAPLVLGQGTITGELFF. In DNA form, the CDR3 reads TGCAGTGCTCCGTTAGTCTTGGGACAGGGGACAATCACCGGGGAGCTGTTTTTT.